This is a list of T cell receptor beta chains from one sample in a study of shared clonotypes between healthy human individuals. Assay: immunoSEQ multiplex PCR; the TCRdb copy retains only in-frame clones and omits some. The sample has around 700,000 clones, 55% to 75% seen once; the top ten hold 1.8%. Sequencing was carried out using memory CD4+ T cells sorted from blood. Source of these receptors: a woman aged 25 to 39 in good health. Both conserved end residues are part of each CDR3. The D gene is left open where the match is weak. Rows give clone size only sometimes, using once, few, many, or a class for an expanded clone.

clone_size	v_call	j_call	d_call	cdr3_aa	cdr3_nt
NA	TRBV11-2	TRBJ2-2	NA	CASSQGGGGELFF	TGTGCCAGCAGCCAGGGAGGCGGCGGGGAGCTGTTTTTT
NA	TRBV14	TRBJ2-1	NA	CASSQVSAYNEQFF	TGTGCCAGCAGCCAAGTCTCCGCCTACAATGAGCAGTTCTTC
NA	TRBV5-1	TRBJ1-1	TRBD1	CASSLGAGTGVLRNTEAFF	TGCGCCAGCAGCTTGGGGGCCGGGACAGGGGTATTAAGGAACACTGAAGCTTTCTTT
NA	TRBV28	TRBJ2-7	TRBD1	CASSTTGTGYYEQYF	TGTGCCAGCAGTACGACCGGGACAGGGTACTACGAGCAGTACTTC
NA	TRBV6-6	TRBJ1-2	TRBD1	CASSSDRDYGYTF	TGTGCCAGCAGTTCGGACAGGGACTATGGCTACACCTTC
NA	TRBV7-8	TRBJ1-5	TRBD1	CASSLEQGSPQHF	TGTGCCAGCAGCTTAGAACAGGGGAGCCCCCAGCATTTT
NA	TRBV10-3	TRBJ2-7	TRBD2	CAISEAQRERSYEQYF	TGTGCCATCAGTGAGGCCCAGCGGGAGAGATCCTACGAGCAGTACTTC
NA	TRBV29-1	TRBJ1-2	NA	CSVEVGYGYTF	TGCAGCGTTGAAGTCGGCTATGGCTACACCTTC
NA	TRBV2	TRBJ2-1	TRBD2	CASMRLATKYNEQFF	TGTGCCAGCATGAGACTAGCGACAAAATACAATGAGCAGTTCTTC
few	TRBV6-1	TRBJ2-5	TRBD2	CASSGLAGGLPETQYF	TGTGCCAGCAGTGGACTAGCGGGAGGCCTTCCGGAGACCCAGTACTTC
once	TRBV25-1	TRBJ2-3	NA	CASSDRVGGRERTDTQYF	TGTGCCAGCAGTGACCGGGTCGGGGGGCGGGAGCGCACAGATACGCAGTATTTT
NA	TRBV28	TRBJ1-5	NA	CASTEENQPQHF	TGTGCCAGCACAGAAGAAAATCAGCCCCAGCATTTT
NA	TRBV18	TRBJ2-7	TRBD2	CASTDLDPGSGRYEQYF	TGTGCCAGCACCGACCTCGACCCGGGTAGCGGGAGATACGAGCAGTACTTC
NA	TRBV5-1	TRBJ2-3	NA	CASSPEALDTQYF	TGCGCCAGCAGCCCGGAGGCTCTAGATACGCAGTATTTT
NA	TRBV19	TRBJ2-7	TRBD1	CASSPGTGYEQYF	TGTGCCAGTAGCCCCGGGACAGGGTACGAGCAGTACTTC
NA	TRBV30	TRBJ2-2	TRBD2	CAGRLAGGLRSGELFF	TGTGCGGGTCGGCTAGCGGGAGGGCTTCGGTCCGGGGAGCTGTTTTTT
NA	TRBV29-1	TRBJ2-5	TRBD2	CSVEGDSGRETQYF	TGCAGCGTTGAGGGTGATAGCGGGAGAGAGACCCAGTACTTC
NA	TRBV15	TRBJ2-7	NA	CATSSSQLAPGYEQYF	TGTGCCACCAGCAGTAGTCAACTAGCACCAGGCTACGAGCAGTACTTC
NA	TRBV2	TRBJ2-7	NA	CASRRTDSSYEQYF	TGTGCCAGCAGGCGGACAGATAGCTCCTACGAGCAGTACTTC
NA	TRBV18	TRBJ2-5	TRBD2	CASSPGRLTTGLASETQYF	TGTGCCAGCTCACCGGGACGGCTGACGACGGGACTAGCATCGGAGACCCAGTACTTC
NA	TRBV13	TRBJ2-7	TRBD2	CASSWGTSGRYEQYF	TGTGCCAGCAGCTGGGGGACTAGCGGGAGGTACGAGCAGTACTTC
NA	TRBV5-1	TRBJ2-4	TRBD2	CASSPSSGIAKNIQYF	TGCGCCAGCAGCCCCTCTAGCGGGATAGCCAAAAACATTCAGTACTTC
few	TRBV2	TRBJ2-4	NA	CASRLYREGDF	TGTGCCAGCAGGCTATACAGGGAAGGGGACTTC
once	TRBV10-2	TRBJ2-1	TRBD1	CASSELGQVIDEQFF	TGCGCCAGCAGTGAGCTGGGACAGGTGATTGATGAGCAGTTCTTC
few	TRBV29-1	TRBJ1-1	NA	CSVDVGLYTEAFF	TGCAGCGTTGATGTGGGGCTATACACTGAAGCTTTCTTT
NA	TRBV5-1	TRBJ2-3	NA	CASSQSTDTQYF	TGCGCCAGCAGCCAAAGCACAGATACGCAGTATTTT
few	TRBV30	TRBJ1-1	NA	CALDISMNTEAFF	TGTGCTTTAGACATCAGCATGAACACTGAAGCTTTCTTT
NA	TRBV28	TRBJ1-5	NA	CASTHEEDSNQPQHF	TGTGCCAGCACGCATGAGGAAGATAGCAATCAGCCCCAGCATTTT
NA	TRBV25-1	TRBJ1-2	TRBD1	CASSGTGGYNYGYTF	TGTGCCAGCAGCGGGACAGGGGGCTACAACTATGGCTACACCTTC
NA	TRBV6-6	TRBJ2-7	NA	CASSPRQGRSYEQYF	TGTGCCAGCAGTCCCCGGCAGGGACGCTCCTACGAGCAGTACTTC
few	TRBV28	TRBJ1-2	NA	CASSSNNYGYTF	TGTGCCAGCAGTTCCAACAATTATGGCTACACCTTC
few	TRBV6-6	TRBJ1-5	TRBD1	CASSPKGAGGNQPQHF	TGTGCCAGCAGCCCCAAGGGGGCAGGGGGCAATCAGCCCCAGCATTTT
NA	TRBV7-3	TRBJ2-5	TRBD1	CASSLLTTGGETQYF	TGTGCCAGCAGCTTGTTAACGACAGGGGGTGAGACCCAGTACTTC
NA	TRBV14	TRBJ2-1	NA	CASSQEYRYLSSYNEQFF	TGTGCCAGCAGCCAAGAATATCGGTACCTGAGCTCCTACAATGAGCAGTTCTTC
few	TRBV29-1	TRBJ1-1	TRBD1	CSATTGGNTEAFF	TGCAGCGCTACCACAGGGGGAAACACTGAAGCTTTCTTT
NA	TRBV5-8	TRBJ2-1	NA	CASSLGTADDEQFF	TGTGCCAGCAGCTTGGGAACAGCGGATGATGAGCAGTTCTTC
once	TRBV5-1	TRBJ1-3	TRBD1	CASSVQGVGNTIYF	TGCGCCAGCAGCGTACAGGGGGTCGGAAACACCATATATTTT
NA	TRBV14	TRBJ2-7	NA	CASSLPGASSSYEQYF	TGTGCCAGCAGCCTTCCCGGGGCCTCAAGCAGCTACGAGCAGTACTTC
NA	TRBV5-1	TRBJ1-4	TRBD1	CASSTRTGTNEKLFF	TGCGCCAGCAGCACCCGGACAGGGACCAATGAAAAACTGTTTTTT
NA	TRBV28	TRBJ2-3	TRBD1	CASSRDRVYPQYF	TGTGCCAGCAGCCGGGACAGGGTTTATCCGCAGTATTTT
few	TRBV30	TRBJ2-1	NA	CAWDRTGSGEQFF	TGTGCCTGGGATAGAACAGGTTCGGGTGAGCAGTTCTTC
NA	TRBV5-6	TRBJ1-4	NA	CASSLVGAANEKLFF	TGTGCCAGCAGCTTGGTCGGGGCGGCTAATGAAAAACTGTTTTTT
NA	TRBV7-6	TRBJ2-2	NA	CASSTFRGNGELFF	TGTGCCAGCAGCACATTTAGGGGGAACGGGGAGCTGTTTTTT
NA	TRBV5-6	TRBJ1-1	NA	CASSLAGMGAFF	TGTGCCAGCAGCTTGGCGGGTATGGGAGCTTTCTTT
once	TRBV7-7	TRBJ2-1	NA	CASSLVGVGNEQFF	TGTGCCAGCAGCTTAGTAGGGGTGGGCAATGAGCAGTTCTTC
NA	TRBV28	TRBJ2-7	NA	CASSGREQYF	TGTGCCAGCAGCGGTCGGGAGCAGTACTTC
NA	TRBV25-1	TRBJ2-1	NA	CASSLRPNYNEQFF	TGTGCCAGCAGTCTCCGACCGAACTACAATGAGCAGTTCTTC
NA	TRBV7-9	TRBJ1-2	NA	CASSLVLNSGYTF	TGTGCCAGCAGCTTAGTATTAAATTCTGGCTACACCTTC
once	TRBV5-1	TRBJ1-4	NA	CASSQRAARTNSNEKLFF	TGCGCCAGCTCGCAGAGGGCAGCGAGAACCAATTCTAATGAAAAACTGTTTTTT
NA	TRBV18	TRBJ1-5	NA	CASSQGGGNQPQHF	TGTGCCAGCTCACAGGGGGGAGGCAATCAGCCCCAGCATTTT
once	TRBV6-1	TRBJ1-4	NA	CASSEALHAGAGEKLFF	TGTGCCAGCAGTGAAGCGCTTCATGCCGGGGCGGGAGAAAAACTGTTTTTT